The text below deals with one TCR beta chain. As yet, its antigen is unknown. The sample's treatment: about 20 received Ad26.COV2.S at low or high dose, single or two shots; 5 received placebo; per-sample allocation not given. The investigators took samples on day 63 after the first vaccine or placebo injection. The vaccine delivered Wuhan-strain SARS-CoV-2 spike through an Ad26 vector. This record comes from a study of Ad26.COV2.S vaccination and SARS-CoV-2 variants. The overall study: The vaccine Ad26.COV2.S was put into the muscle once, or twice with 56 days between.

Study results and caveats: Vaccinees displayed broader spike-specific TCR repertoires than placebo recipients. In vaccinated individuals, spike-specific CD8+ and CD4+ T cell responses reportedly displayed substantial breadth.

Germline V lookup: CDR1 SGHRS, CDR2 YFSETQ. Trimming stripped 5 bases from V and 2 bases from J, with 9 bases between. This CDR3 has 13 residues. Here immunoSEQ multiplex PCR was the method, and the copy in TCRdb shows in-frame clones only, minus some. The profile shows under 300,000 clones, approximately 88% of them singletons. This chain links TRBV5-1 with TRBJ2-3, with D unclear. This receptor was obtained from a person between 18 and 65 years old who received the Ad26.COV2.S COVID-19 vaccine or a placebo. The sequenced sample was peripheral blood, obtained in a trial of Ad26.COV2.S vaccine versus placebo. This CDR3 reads CASRDLYTDTQYF. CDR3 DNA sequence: TGCGCCAGCAGAGACTTATACACAGATACGCAGTATTTT.